This TCR beta chain was profiled in a study of blood T cells in healthy people across ages. The study, taken as a whole, reports: Nothing was known about donor CMV status, and this possibly confounded expanded clonotype changes.

The junction had 14 bases not matched to a gene; V was cut back by 7 bases and J by 7 bases. CDR1 and CDR2 from the germline V gene are MNHEY and SVGAGI. The CDR3 has 15 amino acids. For the second PCR, which ran for about 6 to 11 cycles, a sample-barcoded 5' primer and a J-beta primer mix were used. TCRdb passed the 5' RACE reads through MiXCR, listing each CDR3 protein once. The sample carries about 570,000 distinct CDR3 sequences, approximately 30% recorded once. This clonotype was seen more than once but under ten times. No antigen is known for it. This clonotype was obtained from a woman in her 70s in good health. Sequencing was performed on blood. V is TRBV6-5 and J is TRBJ2-7; 9 bases line up with TRBD1. The CDR3 nucleotides read TGTGCCAGCAAATTAACACAGGGGGCCCTGGGGGAGCAGTACTTC. Translating gives CASKLTQGALGEQYF.